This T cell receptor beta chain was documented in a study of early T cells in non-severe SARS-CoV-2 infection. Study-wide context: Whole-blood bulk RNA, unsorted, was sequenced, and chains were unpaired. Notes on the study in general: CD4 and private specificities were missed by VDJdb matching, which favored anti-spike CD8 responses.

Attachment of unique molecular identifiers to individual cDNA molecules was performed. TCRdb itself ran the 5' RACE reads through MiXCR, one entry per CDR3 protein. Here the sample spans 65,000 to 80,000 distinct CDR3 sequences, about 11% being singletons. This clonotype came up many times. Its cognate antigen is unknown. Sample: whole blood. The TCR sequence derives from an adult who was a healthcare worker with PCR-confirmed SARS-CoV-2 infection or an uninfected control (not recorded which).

The CDR3 loop reads CASSRVLGTGELFF. CDR3 nucleotide sequence: TGTGCCAGCAGCCGGGTGTTAGGGACCGGGGAGCTGTTTTTT. The chain has TRBV7-9 and TRBJ2-2; no clear D. Germline V gives CDR1 SEHNR, CDR2 FQNEAQ (reference sequence). Trimming took 5 bases from V and 5 from J, leaving 12 bases between them. CDR3 size: 14 residues.